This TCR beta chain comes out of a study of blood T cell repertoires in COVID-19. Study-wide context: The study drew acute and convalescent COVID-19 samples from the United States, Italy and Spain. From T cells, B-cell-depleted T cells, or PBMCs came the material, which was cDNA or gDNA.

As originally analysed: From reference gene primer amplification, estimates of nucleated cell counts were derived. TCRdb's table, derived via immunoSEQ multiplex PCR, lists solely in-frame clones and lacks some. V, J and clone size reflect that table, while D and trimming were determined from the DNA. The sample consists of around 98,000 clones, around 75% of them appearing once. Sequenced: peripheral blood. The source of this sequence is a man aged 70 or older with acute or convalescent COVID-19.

In DNA form, the CDR3 reads TGTGCCAGCAGTCCGAACGGACAGGGGAGCTACGAGCAGTACTTC. This codes for CASSPNGQGSYEQYF. This chain joins TRBV28 and TRBJ2-7, with TRBD1 matching 9 bases. Looked up from germline, CDR1 is MDHEN and CDR2 is SYDVKM. J gave up 3 bases and V 5 bases, and 8 bases lay outside the gene matches. There are 15 residues in the CDR3.